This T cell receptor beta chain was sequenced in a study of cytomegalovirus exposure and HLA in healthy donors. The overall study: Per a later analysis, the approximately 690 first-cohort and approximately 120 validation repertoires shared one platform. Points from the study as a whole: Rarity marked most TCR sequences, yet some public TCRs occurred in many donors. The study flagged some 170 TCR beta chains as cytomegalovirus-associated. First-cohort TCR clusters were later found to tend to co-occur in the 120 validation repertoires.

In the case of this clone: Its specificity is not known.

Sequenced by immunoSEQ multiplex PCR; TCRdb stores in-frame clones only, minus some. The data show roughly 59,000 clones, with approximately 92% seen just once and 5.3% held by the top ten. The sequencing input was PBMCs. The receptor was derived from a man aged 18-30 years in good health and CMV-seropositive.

The CDR3 region has the DNA TGTGCCATCAGTGACGCCGGAGATAGCAATCAGCCCCAGCATTTT. Protein: CAISDAGDSNQPQHF. The chain combines TRBV10-3 with TRBJ1-5; D gene ambiguous. V was trimmed by 3 bases and J by 0 bases, leaving 9 bases between them. Germline values: CDR1 ENHRY, CDR2 SYGVKD. The length of the CDR3 is 15 residues.